This T cell receptor beta chain stems from a study of T cells in Graves' hyperthyroidism and ophthalmopathy. The investigators amplified TCR beta CDR3 regions from RNA transcripts. The TCR CDR3 was amplified in a first-round RT-PCR using the HTBI primer set. TCRdb ran MiXCR on the multiplex PCR reads and lists one entry per CDR3 protein. The profile shows about 360,000 distinct CDR3 sequences, 15% to 20% of them singletons. The CDR3 is 15 residues long. Germline V gene sequence: CDR1 SGDLS, CDR2 YYNGEE. Trimming at V came to 0 bases and at J to 6 bases, leaving 6 bases not matched to a gene. Researchers barred patients who had uncontrolled infection, other autoimmune disease, pregnancy or lactation.

Sequencing was done on a sample of blood. This sequence joins TRBV9 and TRBJ1-5; 7 bases match TRBD1. The sequence came from a woman under 30 with Graves' hyperthyroidism. The CDR3 nucleotides are TGTGCCAGCAGCGTAGGCCCCGACAGGGCTCAGCCCCAGCATTTT. Translating it yields CASSVGPDRAQPQHF.